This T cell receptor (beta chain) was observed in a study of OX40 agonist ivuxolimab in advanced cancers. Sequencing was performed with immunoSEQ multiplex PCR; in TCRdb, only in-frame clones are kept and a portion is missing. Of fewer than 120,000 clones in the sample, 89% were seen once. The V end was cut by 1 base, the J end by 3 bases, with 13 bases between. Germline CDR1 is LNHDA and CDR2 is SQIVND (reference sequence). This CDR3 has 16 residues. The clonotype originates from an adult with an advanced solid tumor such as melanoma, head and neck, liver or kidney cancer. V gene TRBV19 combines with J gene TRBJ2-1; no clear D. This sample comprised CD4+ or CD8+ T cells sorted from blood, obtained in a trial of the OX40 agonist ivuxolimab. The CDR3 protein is CASSIVWGQLYNEQFF. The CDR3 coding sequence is TGTGCCAGTAGTATAGTTTGGGGTCAACTCTACAATGAGCAGTTCTTC.